This record covers a single TCR beta chain. Libraries were prepared by immunoSEQ multiplex PCR; TCRdb keeps only in-frame clonotypes and omits some of them. The data show 500,000 to 700,000 clones, with about 95% seen just once and approximately 0.11% held by the top ten. This sample was included in a study of shared clonotypes between healthy human individuals. As defined, naive CD8 cells were CD45RO-negative and positively selected for CCR7, with terminally differentiated effector memory CD45RA+ cells excluded. After removal of 3 bases from V and 3 bases from J, the junction contained 5 bases not matched to a gene. Germline values: CDR1 MDHEN, CDR2 SYDVKM. The CDR3 is made up of 14 amino acids.

Sequenced sample: naive CD8+ T cells sorted from blood. The V and J genes are TRBV28 and TRBJ2-7, with 7 positions matching TRBD2. The clonotype comes from a woman aged 25 to 39 in good health. Here the CDR3 DNA reads TGTGCCAGCAGTTTTCGGCTAGCGGACTACGAGCAGTACTTC. Its translation: CASSFRLADYEQYF.